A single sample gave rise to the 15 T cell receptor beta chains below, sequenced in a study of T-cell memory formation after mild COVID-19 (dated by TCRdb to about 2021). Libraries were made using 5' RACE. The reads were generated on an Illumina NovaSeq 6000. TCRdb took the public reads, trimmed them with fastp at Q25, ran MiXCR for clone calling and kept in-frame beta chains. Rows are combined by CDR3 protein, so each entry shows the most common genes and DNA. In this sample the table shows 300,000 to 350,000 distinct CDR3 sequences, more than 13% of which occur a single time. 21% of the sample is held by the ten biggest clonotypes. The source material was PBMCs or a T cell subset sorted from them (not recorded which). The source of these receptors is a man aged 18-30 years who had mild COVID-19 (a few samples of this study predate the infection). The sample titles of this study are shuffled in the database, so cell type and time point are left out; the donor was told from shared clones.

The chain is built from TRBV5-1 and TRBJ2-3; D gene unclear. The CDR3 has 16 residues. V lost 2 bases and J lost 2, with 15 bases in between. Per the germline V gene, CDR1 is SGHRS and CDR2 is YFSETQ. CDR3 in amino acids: CASSLLGRAATDTQYF. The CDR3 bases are TGCGCCAGCAGCTTATTAGGTCGGGCCGCCACAGATACGCAGTATTTT.

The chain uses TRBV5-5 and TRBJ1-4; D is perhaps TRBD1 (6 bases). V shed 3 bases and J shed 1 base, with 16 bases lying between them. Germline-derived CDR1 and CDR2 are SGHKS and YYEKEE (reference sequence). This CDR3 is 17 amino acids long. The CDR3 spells CASSSPGGAGTNEKLFF. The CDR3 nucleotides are TGTGCCAGCAGCTCCCCGGGGGGCGCCGGAACTAATGAAAAACTGTTTTTT.

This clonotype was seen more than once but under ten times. The CDR3: CASSWAGGLDTGELFF. DNA for the CDR3: TGTGCCAGCAGCTGGGCGGGGGGGCTCGACACCGGGGAGCTGTTTTTT. The rearrangement links TRBV7-2 to TRBJ2-2; 9 bases are a match to TRBD2. V shed 4 bases and J 3 bases; nucleotides not matched to a gene: 6. Germline V gene lookup returns CDR1 SGHTA and CDR2 FQGNSA. The length of the CDR3 is 16 residues.

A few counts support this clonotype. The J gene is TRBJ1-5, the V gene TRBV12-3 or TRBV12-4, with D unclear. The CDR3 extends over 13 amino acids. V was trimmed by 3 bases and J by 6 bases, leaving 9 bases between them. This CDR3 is CASSFLSGQPQHF. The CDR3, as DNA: TGTGCCAGCAGTTTTCTTTCCGGTCAGCCCCAGCATTTT.

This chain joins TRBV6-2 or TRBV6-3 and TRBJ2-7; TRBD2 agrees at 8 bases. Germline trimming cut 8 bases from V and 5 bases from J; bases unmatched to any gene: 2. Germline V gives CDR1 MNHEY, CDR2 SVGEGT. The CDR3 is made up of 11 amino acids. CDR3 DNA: TGTGCCAGCCGGGGGGGGGACGAGCAGTACGTC. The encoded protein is CASRGGDEQYV.

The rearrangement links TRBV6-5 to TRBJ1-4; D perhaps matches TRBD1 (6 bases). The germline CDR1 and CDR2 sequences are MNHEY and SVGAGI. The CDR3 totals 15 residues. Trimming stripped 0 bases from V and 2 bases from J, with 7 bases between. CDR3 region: CASSYSQGTNEKLFF. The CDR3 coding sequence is TGTGCCAGCAGTTACTCTCAGGGGACTAATGAAAAACTGTTTTTT.

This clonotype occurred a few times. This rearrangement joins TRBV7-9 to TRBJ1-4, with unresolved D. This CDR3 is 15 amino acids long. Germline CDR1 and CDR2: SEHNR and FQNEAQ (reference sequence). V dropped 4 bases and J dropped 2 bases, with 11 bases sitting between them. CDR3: CASSSRQATNEKLFF. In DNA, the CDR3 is TGTGCCAGCAGCTCTCGACAAGCGACTAATGAAAAACTGTTTTTT.

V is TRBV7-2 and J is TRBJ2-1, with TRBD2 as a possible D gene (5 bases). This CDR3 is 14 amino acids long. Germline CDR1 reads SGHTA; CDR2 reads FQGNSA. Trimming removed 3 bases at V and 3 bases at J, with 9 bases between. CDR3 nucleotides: TGTGCCAGCAGCTTGAGGGCAGTCTACAATGAGCAGTTCTTC. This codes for CASSLRAVYNEQFF.

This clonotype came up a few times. The CDR3 is CASSLARGDGYTF. CDR3 coding DNA: TGTGCCAGCAGCTTAGCCCGGGGTGATGGCTACACCTTC. The gene calls are TRBV11-2 and TRBJ1-2, with D uncertain. V dropped 1 base and J dropped 6 bases, with 9 bases sitting between them. The CDR3 has 13 amino acids. The V gene's germline CDR1 is SGHAT and CDR2 FQNNGV. Full variable domain (remainder filled in from reference TRBV11-2 and TRBJ1-2): EAGVAQSPRYKIIEKRQSVAFWCNPISGHATLYWYQQILGQGPKLLIQFQNNGVVDDSQLPKDRFSAERLKGVDSTLKIQPAKLEDSAVYLCASSLARGDGYTFGSGTRLTVV.

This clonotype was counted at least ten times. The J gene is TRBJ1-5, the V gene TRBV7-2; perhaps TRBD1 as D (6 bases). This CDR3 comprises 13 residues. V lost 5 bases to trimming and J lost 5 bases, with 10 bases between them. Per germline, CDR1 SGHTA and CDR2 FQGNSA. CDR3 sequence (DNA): TGTGCCAGCAGCGGGGGCAGGGATCAGCCCCAGCATTTT. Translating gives CASSGGRDQPQHF.

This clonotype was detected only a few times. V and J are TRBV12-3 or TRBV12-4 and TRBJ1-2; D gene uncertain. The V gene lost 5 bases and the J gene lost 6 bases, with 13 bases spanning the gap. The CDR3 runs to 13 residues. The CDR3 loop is CASSPREDHGYTF. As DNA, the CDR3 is TGTGCCAGCAGTCCCCGAGAGGATCATGGCTACACCTTC.

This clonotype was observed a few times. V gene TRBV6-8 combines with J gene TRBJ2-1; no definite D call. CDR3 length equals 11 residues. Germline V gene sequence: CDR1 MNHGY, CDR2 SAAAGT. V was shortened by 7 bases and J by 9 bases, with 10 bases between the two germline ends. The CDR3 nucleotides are TGTGCCAGCAAAAACTATACTGAGCAGTTCTTC. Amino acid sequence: CASKNYTEQFF.

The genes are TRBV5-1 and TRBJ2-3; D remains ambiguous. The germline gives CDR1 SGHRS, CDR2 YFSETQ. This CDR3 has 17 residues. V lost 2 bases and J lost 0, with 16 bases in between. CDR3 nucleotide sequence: TGCGCCAGCAGCTTCAGGCCACAGAGCCTGAGCACAGATACGCAGTATTTT. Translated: CASSFRPQSLSTDTQYF.

For the CDR3, the DNA is TGTGCCACCAGCCGCCTTAATGAAAAACTGTTTTTT. It translates to CATSRLNEKLFF. The chain recombines TRBV15 with TRBJ1-4; no clear D gene. Deletions cut 5 bases from V and 4 bases from J, with 5 bases between. Germline V gives CDR1 LNHNV, CDR2 YYDKDF (reference sequence). The CDR3 has 12 amino acids. Full variable domain (missing parts from reference TRBV15 and TRBJ1-4): DAMVIQNPRYQVTQFGKPVTLSCSQTLNHNVMYWYQQKSSQAPKLLFHYYDKDFNNEADTPDNFQSRRPNTSFCFLDIRSPGLGDTAMYLCATSRLNEKLFFGSGTQLSVL.

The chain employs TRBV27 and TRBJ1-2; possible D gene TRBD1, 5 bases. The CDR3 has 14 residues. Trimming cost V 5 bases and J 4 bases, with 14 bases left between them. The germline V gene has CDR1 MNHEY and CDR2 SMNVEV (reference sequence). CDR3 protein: CASSDQGEGYGYTF. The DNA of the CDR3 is TGTGCCAGCAGTGATCAGGGCGAAGGCTATGGCTACACCTTC.